The 6 T cell receptor beta chains given below trace back to one sample, sequenced in a study of tumor and adjacent non-tumor tissue in lung cancer (dated by TCRdb to between 2018 and 2020). RNA was isolated from bulk unsorted tissue, and RNA quality was assessed with a NanoDrop ND-1000 and an Agilent 2100. The library was obtained by multiplex PCR. Sequencing was performed on an Illumina HiSeq 2500. TCRbeta libraries were constructed through three rounds of nested PCR with primers (Table S4) according to protocols modified from ARM-PCR. TCRdb passed the public sequencing reads through fastp at Q25 and MiXCR, retaining productive beta sequences. Rows merge per CDR3 protein into single entries with the most common DNA and genes. The table for this sample lists fewer than 130,000 distinct CDR3 sequences; over 70% of them were counted only once. The ten largest clonotypes hold under 25% of the sample.

The sample comprised lung tumor tissue. All receptors come from a man between 70 and 80 years old with non-small cell lung cancer.

This clonotype showed up just once. The rearrangement uses TRBV6-5 and TRBJ1-1, with 9 nucleotides matching TRBD1. V lost 10 bases, J lost 3 bases, and 12 bases stayed unmatched. Germline CDR1 is MNHEY and CDR2 is SVGAGI. The CDR3 extends over 15 amino acids. The CDR3 protein is CAMRTGTGLDTEAFF. Here the CDR3 DNA reads TGTGCCATGAGGACCGGGACAGGGTTGGACACTGAAGCTTTCTTT.

Remarks on this clonotype: Sequence at one end of the junction differs from germline and may be a read error. V gene TRBV29-1 combines with J gene TRBJ2-5; D possibly corresponds to TRBD2 (7 bases). CDR3 size: 15 residues. Germline V gene lookup returns CDR1 SQVTM and CDR2 ANQGSEA. For the CDR3, the DNA is TGCAGCGTCCATGAGGGGGGGCAAGTTCTGGAGACCAAGTACTTC. Its translation: CSVHEGGQVLETKYF. The full variable domain, with the rest looked up from reference TRBV29-1 and TRBJ2-5, is SAVISQKPSRDICQRGTSLTIQCQVDSQVTMMFWYRQQPGQSLTLIATANQGSEATYESGFVIDKFPISRPNLTFSTLTVSNMSPEDSSIYLCSVHEGGQVLETKYFGPGTRLLVL.

DNA of the CDR3: TGTGCCAGCAGTCTCTATGCAGGGATTGGCATTGAAGCTTTCTTT. Its translation is CASSLYAGIGIEAFF. The chain joins TRBV28 to TRBJ1-1, with D perhaps TRBD1 (5 bases). The CDR3 length is 15 residues. V shed 5 bases and J shed 7 bases, with 20 bases lying between them. CDR1 MDHEN and CDR2 SYDVKM come from the germline V gene.

As concerns this clonotype: No conserved phenylalanine or tryptophan ends this CDR3, so it is likely a read error. It is unclear where the CDR3 begins or ends on the DNA, so no DNA is shown, and the CDR3 is as TCRdb lists it. The chain couples TRBV29-1 to TRBJ1-1; the table names TRBD1, a call not compared with the DNA. Germline values: CDR1 SQVTM, CDR2 ANQGSEA. The CDR3 spans 14 amino acids, including both terminal residues. CDR3 residues: CNVEDRQGVTETLL.

Notes on this clonotype: At one of its ends the junction is not consistent with the germline gene, which may arise from a read error. CDR3 coding DNA: TGTGTCAGCACTTTAAGAACGGTAGGCACAGATACGCAGTATTTT. It yields the protein CVSTLRTVGTDTQYF. The J gene is TRBJ2-3, the V gene TRBV12-3 or TRBV12-4; D not certain. This CDR3 spans 15 amino acids.

The gene calls are TRBV12-3 or TRBV12-4 and TRBJ1-1, with 7 bases lining up with TRBD1. The CDR3 contains 14 residues. The chain's CDR3 is CASCYQTGLTEAFF. The CDR3 bases are TGTGCAAGCTGCTATCAGACAGGGCTAACTGAAGCTTTCTTT.